The 30 T cell receptor beta chains listed next were all sequenced from one sample in a study of regulatory T cells in long-lasting Graves disease. Time point: persistent/refractory GD, antithyroid drugs over 5 years with positive TRAb. Isolated PBMC RNA provided the starting material for the TCR library. Assembly of TCR beta libraries relied on iRepertoire HTBI primers together with Arm-PCR of CDR3 regions. TCRdb independently ran MiXCR on the multiplex PCR reads; one entry per CDR3 protein. This repertoire shows some 430,000 distinct CDR3 sequences, 20% to 25% found once; its top ten account for 6.5% to 9%. Source: peripheral blood mononuclear cells (PBMCs), taken when the disease was refractory, from a patient treated with antithyroid drugs. The receptors originated from a female donor with Graves disease.

The V gene is TRBV9, the J gene TRBJ1-4; D perhaps matches TRBD1 (5 bases). Germline CDR1 is SGDLS and CDR2 is YYNGEE. V was cut by 3 bases and J by 7 bases, with 19 bases left in between. CDR3 length equals 16 residues. CDR3 residues: CASSGDAGIGSEKLFF. The DNA for the CDR3 is TGTGCCAGCAGCGGGGACGCCGGGATAGGGAGTGAAAAACTGTTTTTT.

This clonotype has a handful of counts. The genes are TRBV6-1 and TRBJ2-5; 9 positions agree with TRBD1. Trimming removed 10 bases from V and 5 bases from J; junction bases left unmatched: 11. This CDR3 is 14 amino acids long. Germline V gene lookup returns CDR1 MNHNS and CDR2 SASEGT. CDR3 DNA sequence: TGTGCCACCTCAAGAAGGACAGGGGTGGAGACCCAGTACTTC. It translates to CATSRRTGVETQYF.

The sample holds many counts of this clonotype. The chain joins TRBV12-3 or TRBV12-4 to TRBJ2-5; possibly TRBD1 or TRBD2 for D (6 bases each). The CDR3 runs 15 residues. The V end was cut by 6 bases, the J end by 3 bases, with 17 bases between. The CDR3 protein is CASRPRGGPKETQYF. The CDR3 coding sequence is TGTGCCAGCAGGCCTCGTGGGGGGCCAAAAGAGACCCAGTACTTC.

The chain is built from TRBV7-9 and TRBJ1-4; the match to TRBD1 covers 7 bases. Per the germline V gene, CDR1 is SEHNR and CDR2 is FQNEAQ (reference sequence). With V trimmed by 5 bases and J by 9 bases, 15 bases remained unmatched. The CDR3 contains 16 residues. The CDR3 DNA sequence: TGTGCCAGCAGCCCGCCTCGGGACAGTGAATTGAAAAAACTGTTTTTT. Protein product: CASSPPRDSELKKLFF.

V is TRBV19 and J is TRBJ1-1; TRBD1 is a possible D gene (6 bases). Germline V gene lookup returns CDR1 LNHDA and CDR2 SQIVND (reference sequence). Deletions cut 4 bases from V and 3 bases from J, with 21 bases between. The CDR3 loop spans 17 amino acids. The CDR3 sequence: CASSTHRVGGIYTEAFF. For the CDR3, the DNA is TGTGCCAGTAGTACACACAGGGTAGGAGGGATTTACACTGAAGCTTTCTTT.

This clonotype was counted only a few times. The chain uses TRBV9 and TRBJ1-5, with D possibly matching TRBD1 (5 bases). Germline values: CDR1 SGDLS, CDR2 YYNGEE. Trimming removed 7 bases from V and 0 bases from J, with 11 bases in between. The CDR3 extends over 14 amino acids. The CDR3 protein is CASGDGYSNQPQHF. DNA for the CDR3: TGTGCCAGCGGGGACGGATATAGCAATCAGCCCCAGCATTTT.

About this clonotype itself: Being one base from a much bigger clone, this may be a read error. V usage is TRBV5-1 and J usage is TRBJ1-1, with D unclear. The CDR3 covers 14 residues. The V gene's germline CDR1 is SGHRS and CDR2 YFSETQ. The CDR3 coding sequence is TGCGCCAGCAGCTTCGAGGGAAGGAACACTGAAGCTTCCTTT. As protein: CASSFEGRNTEASF.

The chain employs TRBV6-2 or TRBV6-3 and TRBJ1-2; a weak D match, TRBD1 (5 bases). V lost 2 bases and J 4 bases, leaving 11 bases between the germline ends. CDR3 length: 14 residues. The V gene's germline CDR1 is MNHEY and CDR2 SVGEGT. CDR3 amino acids: CASSYGREGYGYTF. CDR3 nucleotides: TGTGCCAGCAGTTACGGCAGGGAGGGCTATGGCTACACCTTC.

The V and J genes are TRBV7-2 and TRBJ1-1; possibly TRBD1 for D (6 bases). This CDR3 region has 15 residues. Trimming took off 2 bases at V and 0 bases at J, with 10 bases between the two ends. Germline loops: CDR1 SGHTA, CDR2 FQGNSA. CDR3 residues: CASSLSDRMNTEAFF. The CDR3 DNA follows: TGTGCCAGCAGCTTATCGGACAGAATGAACACTGAAGCTTTCTTT.

A few counts support this clonotype. V and J are TRBV2 and TRBJ2-2; D may match TRBD1 or TRBD2 (5 bases each). The V end lost 6 bases, the J end lost 2 bases, and 7 bases lay between the germline ends. Germline assignment: CDR1 SNHLY and CDR2 FYNNEI. The length of the CDR3 is 13 residues. Here the CDR3 reads CASRRGNTGELFF. CDR3 DNA sequence: TGTGCCAGCAGGAGGGGAAACACCGGGGAGCTGTTTTTT.

Ten or more counts support this clonotype. The chain couples TRBV6-9 to TRBJ2-1, with 7 bases matching TRBD2. Per germline, CDR1 MNHGY and CDR2 SVAAGI. The junction had 5 bases not matched to a gene; V was cut back by 3 bases and J by 0 bases. The CDR3 is 16 amino acids. CDR3 bases: TGTGCCAGCAGTTACAGCGGGACTGTCTCCTACAATGAGCAGTTCTTC. The encoded protein is CASSYSGTVSYNEQFF.

The genes are TRBV20-1 and TRBJ1-2; no clear D gene. Germline CDR1 DFQATT, CDR2 SNEGSKA (reference sequence). The CDR3 consists of 13 residues. V lost 4 bases to trimming and J lost 3 bases, with 12 bases between them. CDR3 DNA: TGCAGTGCTATAAAGGAGGGCCACTATGGCTACACCTTC. It is translated as CSAIKEGHYGYTF.

Here the CDR3 DNA reads TGCAGCGTCGGTGGAGACTTGGAGCAGTACTTC. It yields the protein CSVGGDLEQYF. The J gene is TRBJ2-7, the V gene TRBV29-1; D uncertain. The CDR3 contains 11 residues. Germline V CDR1 and CDR2: SQVTM, ANQGSEA. Deletions cut 6 bases from V and 7 bases from J, with 13 bases between.

This clonotype was counted a few times. CDR3 sequence: CASSQGGVPYQETQYF. The CDR3 region has the DNA TGCGCCAGCAGCCAAGGAGGGGTCCCGTACCAAGAGACCCAGTACTTC. V usage is TRBV4-1 and J usage is TRBJ2-5; either TRBD1 or TRBD2 may fit D (5 bases each). Germline CDR1 and CDR2: MGHRA and YSYEKL. V was cut by 1 base and J by 0 bases, with 12 bases left in between. The CDR3 covers 16 residues.

This clonotype was picked up many times. This chain uses TRBV28 with TRBJ2-7; 8 bases are a match to TRBD1. Trimming at V came to 8 bases and at J to 1 base, leaving 4 bases not matched to a gene. Germline CDR1 MDHEN, CDR2 SYDVKM. This CDR3 is built from 13 residues. The CDR3 is CASVRQGSYEQYF. The CDR3 DNA is TGTGCCAGCGTCCGACAGGGGTCCTACGAGCAGTACTTC.

This clonotype has only one observation. At one end, the junction sequence differs from germline, possibly due to a read error. This chain joins TRBV11-2 and TRBJ2-7; D might be TRBD2 (5 bases). The germline V gene has CDR1 SGHAT and CDR2 FQNNGV. This CDR3 contains 15 residues. CDR3: CARSLLRVVSDEQYF. CDR3 bases: TGTGCCCGCAGCCTTCTGCGGGTGGTCAGCGACGAGCAGTACTTC.

On this clonotype itself: An end of the junction does not agree with germline; a read error may underlie this. The chain combines TRBV6-1 with TRBJ2-5; perhaps TRBD1 as D (6 bases). This CDR3 is 15 amino acids long. Germline values: CDR1 MNHNS, CDR2 SASEGT. In DNA form, the CDR3 reads TGTGCCAGCAGCCGCCCCGCGACAGGCAAAGAGACCCGGTACTTC. Encoded protein: CASSRPATGKETRYF.

This sequence joins TRBV7-2 and TRBJ2-7; TRBD1 matches 8 bases. CDR3 length: 19 amino acids. Germline lookup yields CDR1 SGHTA and CDR2 FQGNSA. V trimming: 1 base; J trimming: 0 bases; junction bases outside the gene matches: 14. For the CDR3, the DNA is TGTGCCAGCAGCTTAGTAGGTGGCAGGGGGCTGTCGATCTCCTACGAGCAGTACTTC. Translating it yields CASSLVGGRGLSISYEQYF.

This clonotype was recorded many times. V usage is TRBV28 and J usage is TRBJ2-7, with a possible D match to TRBD1 (5 bases). Germline CDR1 and CDR2: MDHEN and SYDVKM. The CDR3 covers 13 residues. V was shortened by 10 bases and J by 0 bases, with 13 bases between the two germline ends. The CDR3 sequence is CATRQLPSYEQYF. The CDR3 nucleotides are TGTGCCACCAGACAGTTACCCTCCTACGAGCAGTACTTC.

This clonotype was counted ten times or more. The CDR3 loop is CASAWDLVYQPQHF. DNA for the CDR3: TGTGCCAGCGCCTGGGACCTCGTCTATCAGCCCCAGCATTTT. The V and J genes are TRBV12-3 or TRBV12-4 and TRBJ1-5, with D tentatively TRBD1 (5 bases). The germline V and J ends were trimmed by 8 bases and 5 bases, with 16 bases remaining between them. This CDR3 comprises 14 residues.

The chain carries TRBV6-1 and TRBJ2-7; 7 bases map to TRBD1. The CDR3 spans 14 residues. Germline V gives CDR1 MNHNS, CDR2 SASEGT. Trimming removed 6 bases from V and 3 bases from J; junction bases left unmatched: 8. The CDR3 spells CASRTAGQVYEQYF. The CDR3 nucleotides are TGTGCCAGCAGGACGGCCGGACAGGTCTACGAGCAGTACTTC.

In its sample, this clonotype was seen a few times. The V call is TRBV27, the J call TRBJ1-5, with D hard to call. The CDR3 sequence is 15 residues long. Germline V CDR1 and CDR2: MNHEY, SMNVEV (reference sequence). Trimming pared 3 bases from V and 0 bases from J, leaving 9 bases between. The CDR3 DNA reads TGTGCCAGCAGTTTGCTATTTACTAGCAATCAGCCCCAGCATTTT. Amino acid sequence: CASSLLFTSNQPQHF.

The V gene is TRBV20-1, the J gene TRBJ2-1, with 9 bases fitting TRBD2. The CDR3 contains 16 residues. Trimming took 0 bases from V and 9 from J; bases not matched to a gene: 12. The germline CDR1 and CDR2 sequences are DFQATT and SNEGSKA (reference sequence). In DNA form, the CDR3 reads TGCAGTGCTAGAGATAACCGCGGGAGGGGTGTTATTGAGCAGTTCTTC. This codes for CSARDNRGRGVIEQFF.

The chain has TRBV7-8 and TRBJ1-6, with 10 bases aligning to TRBD1. The CDR3 covers 15 residues. Germline trimming cut 1 base from V and 8 bases from J; bases unmatched to any gene: 2. CDR1 and CDR2 (germline): SGHVS, FQNEAQ. CDR3 residues: CASSLVGTGDSPLHF. The DNA for the CDR3 is TGTGCCAGCAGCTTAGTTGGGACAGGGGATTCACCCCTCCACTTT.

In its sample, this clonotype was seen a few times. J is TRBJ2-3 and V is TRBV28; tentatively, D is TRBD1 (6 bases). Looked up from germline, CDR1 is MDHEN and CDR2 is SYDVKM. There are 13 residues in the CDR3. Trimming cost V 6 bases and J 9 bases, with 16 bases left between them. The CDR3 DNA follows: TGTGCCAGCAGCTTTGGCCAGACAGGCACGCAGTATTTT. This codes for CASSFGQTGTQYF.

This clonotype was found a few times. This chain connects TRBV6-4 to TRBJ2-2; D unclear. The CDR3 loop spans 11 amino acids. Germline CDR1 is MRHNA and CDR2 is SNTAGT. V shed 10 bases and J shed 7 bases, with 10 bases lying between them. CDR3 amino acids: CATSWDGELFF. Here the CDR3 DNA reads TGTGCCACTAGTTGGGACGGGGAGCTGTTTTTT.

V usage is TRBV14 and J usage is TRBJ2-4; perhaps TRBD1 as D (6 bases). The V end was cut by 0 bases, the J end by 9 bases, with 24 bases between. Germline-derived CDR1 and CDR2 are SGHDN and FVKESK. This CDR3 spans 18 amino acids. As DNA, the CDR3 is TGTGCCAGCAGCCAAGATATGGGGGCCCAGGGGCCTCGGAGCATTCAGTACTTC. This translates into CASSQDMGAQGPRSIQYF.

This clonotype has ten or more counts. The genes are TRBV7-9 and TRBJ2-7; 7 positions agree with TRBD1. The CDR3 loop spans 13 amino acids. V trimming: 5 bases; J trimming: 5 bases; junction bases outside the gene matches: 6. Germline V CDR1 and CDR2: SEHNR, FQNEAQ (reference sequence). CDR3 sequence reads: CASSIPGGNEQYF. As DNA, the CDR3 is TGTGCCAGCAGCATCCCAGGGGGAAACGAGCAGTACTTC. Drawing the rest from reference TRBV7-9 and TRBJ2-7, the complete variable domain is DTGVSQNPRHKITKRGQNVTFRCDPISEHNRLYWYRQTLGQGPEFLTYFQNEAQLEKSRLLSDRFSAERPKGSFSTLEIQRTEQGDSAMYLCASSIPGGNEQYFGPGTRLTVT.

Concerning this clonotype itself: One base away lies a much larger clone, so this may be a sequencing read error. J is TRBJ1-2 and V is TRBV27; D is undetermined. Germline V gene sequence: CDR1 MNHEY, CDR2 SMNVEV (reference sequence). This CDR3 is 14 amino acids long. In DNA, the CDR3 is TGTGCCAGCAGTCCCCTCGACATTGGCTATGACTACACCTTC. Residues: CASSPLDIGYDYTF.

This clonotype has a handful of counts. An end of the junction differs from the germline gene, which may be a read error. The chain recombines TRBV20-1 with TRBJ1-4, with D tentatively TRBD1 (6 bases). Germline loops: CDR1 DFQATT, CDR2 SNEGSKA (reference sequence). CDR3 length: 14 amino acids. The DNA for the CDR3 is TGCAGTGCTGGAGATTACAGGGCCGGTGAAAAACTGTTTTTT. This codes for CSAGDYRAGEKLFF.